A single T cell receptor beta chain is shown here with its context. In the PCR, 60 Vbeta and 13 Jbeta primers were used. Data came from immunoSEQ multiplex PCR; TCRdb stores just in-frame clones and leaves some out. The data contain approximately 130,000 clones, approximately 85% of them singletons. This sample was included in a study of cytomegalovirus exposure and HLA in healthy donors. There are 15 residues in the CDR3. CDR1 MDHEN and CDR2 SYDVKM come from the germline V gene. V lost 7 bases to trimming and J lost 2 bases; unmatched junction nucleotides: 5. The sequenced sample was PBMCs. This chain joins TRBV28 and TRBJ2-1; 10 bases agree with TRBD1. The sequence was collected from a woman between 45 and 65 years old in good health and CMV-seropositive. CDR3 nucleotides: TGTGCCAGCACTCCGGACAGGGGGGCCTACAATGAGCAGTTCTTC. Protein: CASTPDRGAYNEQFF.